This T cell receptor (beta chain) was sequenced during a study of cytomegalovirus exposure and HLA in healthy donors. PCR employed 60 Vbeta and 13 Jbeta primers. Produced via immunoSEQ multiplex PCR; TCRdb's table is partial and in-frame only. The sample records about 190,000 clones, about 85% being singletons. The CDR3 loop spans 12 amino acids. Per germline, CDR1 MNHNS and CDR2 SASEGT. The V segment lost 10 bases and the J segment 2 bases; nucleotides outside the gene matches: 3. The sequence came from a man aged 50-59 years in good health and CMV-seronegative. The V call is TRBV6-1, the J call TRBJ2-5; 8 nucleotides align to TRBD2. Sample: PBMCs. In nucleotides, the CDR3 is TGTGCCAACGGGGGGGGACAAGAGACCCAGTACTTC. Encoded protein: CANGGGQETQYF.